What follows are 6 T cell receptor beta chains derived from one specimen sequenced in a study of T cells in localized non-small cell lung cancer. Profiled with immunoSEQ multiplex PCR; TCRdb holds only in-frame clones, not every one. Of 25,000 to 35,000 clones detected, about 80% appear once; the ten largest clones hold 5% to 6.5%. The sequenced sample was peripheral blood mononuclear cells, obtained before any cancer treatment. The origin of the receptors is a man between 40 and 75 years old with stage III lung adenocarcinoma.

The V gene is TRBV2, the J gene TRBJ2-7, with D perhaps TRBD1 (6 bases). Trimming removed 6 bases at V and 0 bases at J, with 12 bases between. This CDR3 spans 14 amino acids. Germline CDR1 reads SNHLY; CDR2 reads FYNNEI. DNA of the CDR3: TGTGCCAGCAGCTCACCGACAGGCTCCTACGAGCAGTACTTC. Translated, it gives CASSSPTGSYEQYF.

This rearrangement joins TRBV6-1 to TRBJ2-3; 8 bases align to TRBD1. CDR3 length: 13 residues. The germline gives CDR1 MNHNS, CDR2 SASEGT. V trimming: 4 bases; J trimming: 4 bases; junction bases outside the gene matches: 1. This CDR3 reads CASSARGPDTQYF. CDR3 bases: TGTGCCAGCAGTGCCAGGGGGCCAGATACGCAGTATTTT.

The CDR3, as DNA: TGCGCCAAAACGGGTGACAGAACGAACACTGAAGCTTTCTTT. Encoded protein: CAKTGDRTNTEAFF. The V call is TRBV5-1, the J call TRBJ1-1; D perhaps matches TRBD1 (5 bases). The V end lost 9 bases, the J end lost 1 base, and 16 bases lay between the germline ends. The germline V gene has CDR1 SGHRS and CDR2 YFSETQ. This CDR3 has 14 amino acids.

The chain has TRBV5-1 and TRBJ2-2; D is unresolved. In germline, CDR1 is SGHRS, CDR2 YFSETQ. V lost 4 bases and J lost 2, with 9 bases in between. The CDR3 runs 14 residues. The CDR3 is CASSAGDNTGELFF. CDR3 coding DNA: TGCGCCAGCAGCGCAGGAGACAACACCGGGGAGCTGTTTTTT.

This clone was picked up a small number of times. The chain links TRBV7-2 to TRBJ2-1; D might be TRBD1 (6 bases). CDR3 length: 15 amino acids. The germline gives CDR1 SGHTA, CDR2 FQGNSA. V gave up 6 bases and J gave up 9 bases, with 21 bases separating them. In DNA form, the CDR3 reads TGTGCCAGCAGATTCAAGGGGGTGGAGGTTAGTGAGCAGTTCTTC. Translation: CASRFKGVEVSEQFF.

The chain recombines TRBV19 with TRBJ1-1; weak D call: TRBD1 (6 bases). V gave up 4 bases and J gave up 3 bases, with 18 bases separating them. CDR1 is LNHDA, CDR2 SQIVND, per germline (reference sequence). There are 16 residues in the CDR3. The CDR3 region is CASSSGGRNGYTEAFF. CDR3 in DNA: TGTGCCAGTAGTAGCGGGGGCAGGAATGGGTACACTGAAGCTTTCTTT.